Below are 12 T cell receptor beta chains sequenced from a single sample in a study of immune cell composition in non-small cell lung cancer (dated by TCRdb to 2015 to 2018). The protocol used for the library was the immunoSEQ multiplex PCR assay. TCRdb carries this immuneACCESS record with in-frame sequences only. Its versions omit some clonotypes, under half of them owing to an unresolved V gene in the studies checked, with the rest unexplained. Here the sample has approximately 4,600 clones; around three quarters occur a single time. Roughly 17% of the sample goes to the ten largest clones. Sequenced sample: lung tumor tissue. These receptors originate from a human donor with non-small cell lung cancer.

This chain links TRBV5-1 with TRBJ1-1; a possible D gene is TRBD1 (5 bases). This CDR3 comprises 14 residues. Germline V CDR1 and CDR2: SGHRS, YFSETQ. Trimming removed 2 bases at V and 2 bases at J, with 10 bases between. CDR3 sequence (DNA): TGCGCCAGCAGCTTACGGACACTTAACACTGAAGCTTTCTTT. Translating gives CASSLRTLNTEAFF.

V is TRBV5-5 and J is TRBJ2-7; no clear D. From germline, CDR1 is SGHKS and CDR2 YYEKEE (reference sequence). With 4 bases removed from V and 4 bases from J, the gap between germline ends came to 9 bases. The length of the CDR3 is 12 residues. The chain's CDR3 is CASSTLHYEQYF. In DNA form, the CDR3 reads TGTGCCAGCAGCACATTACATTACGAGCAGTACTTC.

The V call is TRBV29-1, the J call TRBJ1-3; TRBD1 might be the D (5 bases). V lost 0 bases to trimming and J lost 3 bases, with 9 bases between them. The CDR3 is 14 residues long. Germline V gene sequence: CDR1 SQVTM, CDR2 ANQGSEA. CDR3 in amino acids: CSVEDVQGGNTIYF. CDR3 DNA sequence: TGCAGCGTTGAAGACGTCCAGGGTGGAAACACCATATATTTT.

The V call is TRBV11-3, the J call TRBJ1-1; TRBD1 aligns across 7 bases. The CDR3 has 16 amino acids. Losses at the gene ends were 3 bases for V and 4 bases for J; bases not matched to a gene: 11. From germline, CDR1 is SGHNT and CDR2 YENEEA. The CDR3 nucleotides are TGTGCCAGCAGCTTCTTACAGGGGATTGGTAGCACTGAAGCTTTCTTT. Its translation: CASSFLQGIGSTEAFF.

The chain carries TRBV7-2 and TRBJ2-7, with TRBD1 identical over 9 bases. The CDR3 covers 15 residues. Unmatched junction bases numbered 10, after V lost 5 bases and J lost 5 bases. Germline V lookup: CDR1 SGHTA, CDR2 FQGNSA. The CDR3 loop reads CASSPYGTGGNEQYF. The CDR3 bases are TGTGCCAGCAGCCCATATGGTACAGGGGGCAACGAGCAGTACTTC.

The chain couples TRBV15 to TRBJ1-3; the match to TRBD1 covers 9 bases. The CDR3 has 18 residues. The germline CDR1 and CDR2 sequences are LNHNV and YYDKDF (reference sequence). V was clipped by 1 base and J by 0 bases; unmatched bases: 7. CDR3 in DNA: TGTGCCACCAGCAGAGGTACCCTGGGACAGGGCTCTGGAAACACCATATATTTT. It is translated as CATSRGTLGQGSGNTIYF.

The chain couples TRBV5-6 to TRBJ2-5, with 11 bases that match TRBD1. Losses at the gene ends were 3 bases for V and 2 bases for J; bases not matched to a gene: 12. This CDR3 contains 18 residues. Germline V gene lookup returns CDR1 SGHDT and CDR2 YYEEEE. Here the CDR3 reads CASSWGTGGIVGQETQYF. The CDR3 DNA follows: TGTGCCAGCAGCTGGGGGACAGGGGGAATTGTAGGGCAAGAGACCCAGTACTTC.

The CDR3 DNA is TGTGCCAGCAGTTACGACTACAGCCTAGATACGCAGTATTTT. Encoded protein: CASSYDYSLDTQYF. J is TRBJ2-3 and V is TRBV6-6; D may be TRBD2 (5 bases). Germline V gives CDR1 MNHNY, CDR2 SVGAGI (reference sequence). Between the trimmed V and J ends, which lost 2 bases and 5 bases, there was a span of 11 bases. This CDR3 region has 14 residues.

The CDR3 coding sequence is TGTGCCAGCAGTCATCGGGGGTGGTTTAATTCCGGGGAGCTGTTTTTT. This gives the protein CASSHRGWFNSGELFF. The chain combines TRBV28 with TRBJ2-2; a possible D gene is TRBD2 (6 bases). CDR3 length: 16 residues. From germline, CDR1 is MDHEN and CDR2 SYDVKM. Trimming cost V 5 bases and J 6 bases, with 19 bases left between them.

By share, this clone ranks as large. V is TRBV18 and J is TRBJ2-1; D may be TRBD1 (6 bases). The V end lost 5 bases, the J end lost 3 bases, and 11 bases lay between the germline ends. CDR1 is KGHSH, CDR2 LQKENI, per germline. The CDR3 has 14 amino acids. The CDR3 region is CASSVTGYYNEQFF. CDR3 in DNA: TGTGCCAGCTCAGTGACAGGTTACTACAATGAGCAGTTCTTC. Supplemented by reference TRBV18 and TRBJ2-1, the full variable domain reads NAGVMQNPRHLVRRRGQEARLRCSPMKGHSHVYWYRQLPEEGLKFMVYLQKENIIDESGMPKERFSAEFPKEGPSILRIQQVVRGDSAAYFCASSVTGYYNEQFFGPGTRLTVL.

This clone has only a few counts. The CDR3, as DNA: TGTGCTAGTGGTTTGGGGGCTGAGCAGTTCTTC. It is translated as CASGLGAEQFF. V gene TRBV12-5 combines with J gene TRBJ2-1; D call uncertain. Germline V gene sequence: CDR1 LGHNT, CDR2 FRNRAP. This CDR3 is built from 11 residues. V lost 1 base, J lost 9 bases, and 4 bases lay in between.

The rearrangement links TRBV6-5 to TRBJ1-2; 10 nucleotides match TRBD1. This CDR3 is built from 14 residues. Germline lookup yields CDR1 MNHEY and CDR2 SVGAGI. The V and J ends lost 6 bases and 7 bases, in that order; junction bases with no gene match: 8. The CDR3 spells CASRSDRGQGGYTF. CDR3 sequence (DNA): TGTGCCAGCAGATCCGACAGGGGGCAGGGTGGCTACACCTTC.